The source of this TCR beta chain is a study of blood T cell repertoires in COVID-19. Across the study: COVID-19 samples, acute and convalescent, were from the United States, Italy and Spain. PBMCs, B-cell-depleted T cells, or T cells were the source of the cDNA or gDNA that made up the material.

J was trimmed by 4 bases and V by 6 bases; bases with no gene match: 10. CDR3 length: 14 amino acids. Germline-derived CDR1 and CDR2 are SQVTM and ANQGSEA. The method was immunoSEQ multiplex PCR; TCRdb's version includes in-frame clones alone and lacks a portion of them. The sample lists about 99,000 clones, about four fifths occurring once. The V call is TRBV29-1, the J call TRBJ1-2, with 8 bases aligning to TRBD1. Material: peripheral blood. The sequence was collected from a woman older than 75 with active or convalescent COVID-19. CDR3 in DNA: TGCAGCGTAGTGAAGACAGGGGCGGGCTATGGCTACACCTTC. It is translated as CSVVKTGAGYGYTF. The full variable domain, with the rest looked up from reference TRBV29-1 and TRBJ1-2, is SAVISQKPSRDICQRGTSLTIQCQVDSQVTMMFWYRQQPGQSLTLIATANQGSEATYESGFVIDKFPISRPNLTFSTLTVSNMSPEDSSIYLCSVVKTGAGYGYTFGSGTRLTVV.